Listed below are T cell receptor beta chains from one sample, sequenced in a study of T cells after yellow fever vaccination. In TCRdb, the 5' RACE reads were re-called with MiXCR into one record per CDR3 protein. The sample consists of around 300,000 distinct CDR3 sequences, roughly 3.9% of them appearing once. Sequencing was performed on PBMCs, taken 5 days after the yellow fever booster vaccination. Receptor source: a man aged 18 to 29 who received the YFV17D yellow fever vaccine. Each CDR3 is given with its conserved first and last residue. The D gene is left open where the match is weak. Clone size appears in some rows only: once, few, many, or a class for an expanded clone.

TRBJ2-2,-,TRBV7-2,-,TGTGCCAGCAGCTTATGGGGGGCGGTAGCCGGGGAGCTGTTTTTT,CASSLWGAVAGELFF
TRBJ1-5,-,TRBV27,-,TGTGCCAGCAGAAGGGGCGCTTACAATCAGCCCCAGCATTTT,CASRRGAYNQPQHF
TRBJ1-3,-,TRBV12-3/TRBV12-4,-,TGTGCCAGCAGCCTTACAGGGAACTCTGGAAACACCATATATTTT,CASSLTGNSGNTIYF
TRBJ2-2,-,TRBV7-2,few,TGTGCCAGCAGCCCCGTTGGTGCGAACACCGGGGAGCTGTTTTTT,CASSPVGANTGELFF
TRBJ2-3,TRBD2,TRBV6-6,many,TGTGCCAGCAGGTGGACTAGCGGGGTGTTCACAGATACGCAGTATTTT,CASRWTSGVFTDTQYF
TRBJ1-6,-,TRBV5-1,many,TGCGCCAGCAGCCGGGGGGTCCGGGACTTGTCTATCCACCCCAATTCACCCCTCCACTTT,CASSRGVRDLSIHPNSPLHF
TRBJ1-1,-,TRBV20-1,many,TGCAGTGCCCCTCGGGCGGTTGGTAGGGGAGCTTTCTTT,CSAPRAVGRGAFF
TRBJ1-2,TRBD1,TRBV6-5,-,TGTGCCAGCAGCCCAGGACAGGGGGCCGATGGCTACACCTTC,CASSPGQGADGYTF
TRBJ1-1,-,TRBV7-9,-,TGTGCCAGCAGCGGGGTCCCGGGGCCTGAAGCTTTCTTT,CASSGVPGPEAFF
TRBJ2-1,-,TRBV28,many,TGTGCCAGCAGTTTTGCCAAACTTTACCGCGGGTCCTACAATGAGCAGTTCTTC,CASSFAKLYRGSYNEQFF
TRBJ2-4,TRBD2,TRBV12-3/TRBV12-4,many,TGTGCCAGCAGTTTAGCGCTGGGCGGGGGGACGGACATTCAGTACTTC,CASSLALGGGTDIQYF
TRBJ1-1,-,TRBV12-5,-,TGTGCTAGTGGTTTGAAGGACGGGGTAGGCACTGAAGCTTTCTTT,CASGLKDGVGTEAFF
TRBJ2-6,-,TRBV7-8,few,TGTGCCAGCAGCTTAGTAGTAATAGGAGCAATTTTCTCTGGGGCCAACGTCCTGACTTTC,CASSLVVIGAIFSGANVLTF
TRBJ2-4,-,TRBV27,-,TGTGCCAGCAGTTTTTGGGGGGCCAAAAACATTCAGTACTTC,CASSFWGAKNIQYF
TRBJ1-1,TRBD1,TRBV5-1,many,TGCGCCAGCAGCTGGACAGGCTGGAACACTGAAGCTTTCTTT,CASSWTGWNTEAFF
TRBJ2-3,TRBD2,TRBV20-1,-,TGCAGTGCTAGAGACCGCCACGGTGGTAGCGGGGGTACGGATACGCAGTATTTT,CSARDRHGGSGGTDTQYF
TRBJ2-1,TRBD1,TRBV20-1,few,TGCAGTGCCCAGGGACAGGGTTTCTACAATGAGCAGTTCTTC,CSAQGQGFYNEQFF
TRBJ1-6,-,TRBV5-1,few,TGCGCCAGCAGCTTGGAAGCAGCAAAGATGAATTCACCCCTCCACTTT,CASSLEAAKMNSPLHF
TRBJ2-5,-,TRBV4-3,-,TGCGCCAGCAGCCAAGATCGTGCGGGTGGGCGTGAGACCCAGTACTTC,CASSQDRAGGRETQYF
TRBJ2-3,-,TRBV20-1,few,TGCAGTGCCCCCCGGGGGAGCACAGATACGCAGTATTTT,CSAPRGSTDTQYF
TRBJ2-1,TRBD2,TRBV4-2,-,TGTGCCAGCAGCCAAAATAGCGGGGGGAATGAGCGGTTCTTC,CASSQNSGGNERFF
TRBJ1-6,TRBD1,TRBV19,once,TGTGCCAGTAGTCCCAGGGGGCGGAATTCACCCCTCCACTTT,CASSPRGRNSPLHF